Shown below are 20 T cell receptor beta chains from a single sample sequenced in a study of shared clonotypes between healthy human individuals (dated by TCRdb to 2018 to 2021). Libraries were built with the immunoSEQ multiplex PCR assay. Imported from immuneACCESS, the table was reduced by TCRdb to in-frame sequences with V and J called. These copies leave out some clones; in studies compared against another copy, an unresolved V gene accounts for under half, and the cause of the remainder is not known. The table for this sample lists around 600,000 clones; about 95% of them were counted only once. The ten largest clones take up over 0.1% of the sample. CD8 naive samples were CD45RO-negative cells positively selected for CCR7, giving a CD45RA+CCR7+ population that excluded TemRA cells. The source material was naive CD8+ T cells sorted from blood. In the paper's terms, the cell subset or site label means: CD45RA+CCR7+. The origin of the receptors is a woman between 25 and 40 years old in good health.

The J gene is TRBJ1-1, the V gene TRBV4-2; no clear D. The CDR3 runs to 15 residues. Trimming took off 0 bases at V and 4 bases at J, with 12 bases between the two ends. CDR1 is LGHNA and CDR2 is YNFKEQ in the germline V gene. CDR3 residues: CASSQDLPAPTEAFF. The DNA for the CDR3 is TGTGCCAGCAGCCAAGATCTTCCCGCTCCCACTGAAGCTTTCTTT.

The genes are TRBV7-9 and TRBJ2-7; TRBD1 or TRBD2 may be the D gene (5 bases each). Germline V gives CDR1 SEHNR, CDR2 FQNEAQ (reference sequence). Between the trimmed V and J ends, which lost 0 bases and 7 bases, there was a span of 19 bases. This CDR3 is built from 16 residues. The CDR3 loop reads CASSLARPGPRGEQYF. For the CDR3, the DNA is TGTGCCAGCAGCTTAGCTCGTCCGGGACCCCGGGGTGAGCAGTACTTC.

V and J are TRBV28 and TRBJ1-1; tentative D call: TRBD1 (5 bases). Trimming cost V 5 bases and J 4 bases, with 11 bases left between them. This CDR3 contains 13 residues. Germline V CDR1 and CDR2: MDHEN, SYDVKM. This CDR3 reads CASSMGEGTEAFF. CDR3 nucleotides: TGTGCCAGCAGTATGGGGGAGGGCACTGAAGCTTTCTTT. Supplemented by reference TRBV28 and TRBJ1-1, the full variable domain reads DVKVTQSSRYLVKRTGEKVFLECVQDMDHENMFWYRQDPGLGLRLIYFSYDVKMKEKGDIPEGYSVSREKKERFSLILESASTNQTSMYLCASSMGEGTEAFFGQGTRLTVV.

As concerns this clone: One end of the junction fails to match germline, which may point to a read error. Additional DNA sequences in this sample encode the identical CDR3. The gene calls are TRBV6-5 and TRBJ2-7; 11 bases are shared with TRBD2. Germline CDR1 MNHEY, CDR2 SVGAGI. This CDR3 spans 14 amino acids. CDR3 in amino acids: CASSPTSGSGEQYF. As DNA, the CDR3 is TGTGCCAGCAGCCCTACTAGCGGGAGCGGCGAGCAGTATTTC.

The chain has TRBV9 and TRBJ2-1; 8 bases are shared with TRBD2. CDR3 length equals 15 residues. V lost 3 bases and J lost 1; bases outside the gene matches: 3. CDR1 and CDR2 from the germline V gene are SGDLS and YYNGEE. The CDR3 here is CASSGRLASYNEQFF. CDR3 DNA sequence: TGTGCCAGCAGCGGACGACTAGCGTCCTACAATGAGCAGTTCTTC.

This clone was seen a single time. For the CDR3, the DNA is TGTGCCAGCAGCCATCTTACAGGGGGCTCCAAAAACATTCAGTACTTC. Translated: CASSHLTGGSKNIQYF. The chain recombines TRBV14 with TRBJ2-4; the match to TRBD1 covers 9 bases. With 3 bases clipped from V and 2 bases from J, the junction kept 5 bases outside the gene matches. The CDR3 covers 16 residues. Germline CDR1 is SGHDN and CDR2 is FVKESK.

The rearrangement joins TRBV5-4 to TRBJ1-1; D is perhaps TRBD1 (5 bases). CDR1 is SGHNT and CDR2 is YYREEE in the germline V gene (reference sequence). There are 11 residues in the CDR3. V gave up 7 bases and J gave up 4 bases, with 8 bases separating them. CDR3 in amino acids: CASHQGTEAFF. CDR3 in DNA: TGTGCCAGCCATCAGGGCACTGAAGCTTTCTTT.

This chain joins TRBV7-8 and TRBJ1-5; D gene uncertain. The V and J ends lost 1 base and 0 bases respectively, with 7 bases between them. Germline-derived CDR1 and CDR2 are SGHVS and FQNEAQ. The CDR3 contains 15 residues. CDR3: CASSLGSLSNQPQHF. DNA of the CDR3: TGTGCCAGCAGCTTAGGTTCCCTTAGCAATCAGCCCCAGCATTTT.

The chain is built from TRBV4-1 and TRBJ2-5; D call uncertain. The J call could be wrong; TRBJ2-7 is a better fit for the DNA end. CDR3 length: 13 residues. Germline CDR1 MGHRA, CDR2 YSYEKL. The CDR3 DNA is TGCGCCAGCAGCCACTTCCCTCAGGACGAGCAGTACTTC. It encodes CASSHFPQDEQYF.

The chain carries TRBV7-6 and TRBJ2-7; TRBD1 matches 7 bases. Germline loops: CDR1 SGHVS, CDR2 FNYEAQ. The CDR3 loop spans 14 amino acids. The junction had 11 bases not matched to a gene; V was cut back by 7 bases and J by 5 bases. For the CDR3, the DNA is TGTGCCAGCATCCAGGGGGTAGAGGGAAACGAGCAGTACTTC. Translating gives CASIQGVEGNEQYF.

V gene TRBV10-3 combines with J gene TRBJ2-7; 7 bases agree with TRBD1. This CDR3 region has 14 residues. Germline CDR1 ENHRY, CDR2 SYGVKD. V was pared by 8 bases and J by 0 bases, with 7 bases of the junction left unmatched. This chain's CDR3 is CAIGDSTHSYEQYF. The DNA for the CDR3 is TGTGCCATCGGGGACAGTACTCACTCCTACGAGCAGTACTTC.

The genes are TRBV19 and TRBJ1-2; 9 nucleotides line up with TRBD1. Looked up from germline, CDR1 is LNHDA and CDR2 is SQIVND (reference sequence). The CDR3 spans 14 residues. V shed 1 base and J 6 bases; nucleotides not matched to a gene: 3. The CDR3 loop is CASSIGTGVDGYTF. DNA for the CDR3: TGTGCCAGTAGTATAGGGACAGGGGTCGATGGCTACACCTTC.

CDR3 region: CASSPRTSWSGELFF. In nucleotides, the CDR3 is TGTGCCAGCAGCCCTAGGACTAGTTGGTCCGGGGAGCTGTTTTTT. V and J are TRBV6-5 and TRBJ2-2, with TRBD2 identical over 7 bases. Germline loops: CDR1 MNHEY, CDR2 SVGAGI. CDR3 size: 15 residues. The junction had 10 bases not matched to a gene; V was cut back by 6 bases and J by 6 bases.

As regards this clone: One end of the junction is discordant with germline, which a read error may explain. The chain has TRBV29-1 and TRBJ2-3, with D perhaps matching TRBD2 (5 bases). The CDR3 contains 13 residues. Looked up from germline, CDR1 is SQVTM and CDR2 is ANQGSEA. The CDR3, as DNA: TGCAGCGCTGAAATCGGGGAACCAGATACGCAGTATTTT. It codes for CSAEIGEPDTQYF.

The gene calls are TRBV27 and TRBJ2-7; TRBD2 agrees at 8 bases. V trimming: 3 bases; J trimming: 0 bases; junction bases outside the gene matches: 4. The CDR3 is made up of 15 amino acids. Germline values: CDR1 MNHEY, CDR2 SMNVEV (reference sequence). The CDR3 nucleotides are TGTGCCAGCAGTTTGAAAAGCGGGAGCTCCTACGAGCAGTACTTC. Translation gives CASSLKSGSSYEQYF.

The chain couples TRBV2 to TRBJ2-1, with D uncertain. This CDR3 has 13 amino acids. Germline CDR1 and CDR2: SNHLY and FYNNEI. V lost 4 bases and J lost 2, with 6 bases in between. The CDR3 protein is CASSVNTYNEQFF. The CDR3 bases are TGTGCCAGCAGTGTTAATACCTACAATGAGCAGTTCTTC. Full variable domain (missing parts from reference TRBV2 and TRBJ2-1): EPEVTQTPSHQVTQMGQEVILRCVPISNHLYFYWYRQILGQKVEFLVSFYNNEISEKSEIFDDQFSVERPDGSNFTLKIRSTKLEDSAMYFCASSVNTYNEQFFGPGTRLTVL.

With regard to this clone: Different DNA sequences within this sample yield the same CDR3. The chain employs TRBV10-2 and TRBJ2-7, with D uncertain. The germline V gene has CDR1 WSHSY and CDR2 SAAADI. CDR3 size: 11 residues. V dropped 6 bases and J dropped 0 bases, with 3 bases sitting between them. Written as DNA, the CDR3 is TGCGCCAGCAGCCTCTCCTACGAGCAGTACTTC. The encoded protein is CASSLSYEQYF.

V and J are TRBV7-9 and TRBJ1-3; 10 bases are a match to TRBD1. The CDR3 covers 15 residues. Germline CDR1 and CDR2: SEHNR and FQNEAQ (reference sequence). V shed 1 base and J 4 bases; nucleotides not matched to a gene: 1. CDR3 DNA sequence: TGTGCCAGCAGCTTAGTGACAGGGGGCGGAAACACCATATATTTT. Protein: CASSLVTGGGNTIYF.

The V gene is TRBV7-6, the J gene TRBJ1-3, with no clear D. Per the germline V gene, CDR1 is SGHVS and CDR2 is FNYEAQ. This CDR3 has 14 residues. V was clipped by 4 bases and J by 8 bases, with 15 bases between them. This CDR3 is CASSSARMRDTIYF. In DNA, the CDR3 is TGTGCCAGCAGCTCGGCGCGGATGCGGGACACCATATATTTT.

The chain uses TRBV4-1 and TRBJ2-5, with a possible D match to TRBD2 (6 bases). The CDR3 extends over 16 amino acids. Germline loops: CDR1 MGHRA, CDR2 YSYEKL. Trimming removed 4 bases from V and 6 bases from J, with 21 bases in between. CDR3 DNA: TGCGCCAGCAGCCTCCGTCTCGGCGGGGAAAGAAAGACCCAGTACTTC. Protein sequence: CASSLRLGGERKTQYF.